The 10 T cell receptor beta chains below were found in one sample sequenced in a study of blood T cells in healthy people across ages (dated by TCRdb to between 2014 and 2016). Libraries were built with 5' RACE. Sequencer: Illumina HiSeq 2500. The second PCR ran for roughly 7 to 11 cycles and used a J-beta primer mix along with a sample-barcoded 5' primer. TCRdb ran its own pipeline on the public reads, namely fastp trimming at Q25 and MiXCR clone calling, and kept in-frame beta chains. All rows with the same CDR3 protein become a single entry with the most common DNA and genes. The sample table contains 1.5 million to 2 million distinct CDR3 sequences; only one count was recorded for roughly 27% of them. 7.7% of the sample goes to the ten largest clones. Sequencing was done on a sample of blood. Receptors were obtained from a woman aged 30 to 39 in good health.

The chain links TRBV3-1 to TRBJ2-5; D not resolved. The germline gives CDR1 LGHDT, CDR2 YNNKEL (reference sequence). This CDR3 comprises 14 residues. V was shortened by 1 base and J by 1 base, with 7 bases between the two germline ends. The CDR3 loop reads CASSQAASQETQYF. CDR3 bases: TGTGCCAGCAGCCAAGCGGCCAGCCAAGAGACCCAGTACTTC.

The chain combines TRBV28 with TRBJ2-2, with a possible D match to TRBD2 (6 bases). Germline CDR1 is MDHEN and CDR2 is SYDVKM. The CDR3 sequence is 15 residues long. Trimming took 7 bases from V and 2 from J, leaving 14 bases between them. The DNA for the CDR3 is TGTGCCAGCAATGCGGGGACTCAAAACACCGGGGAGCTGTTTTTT. It encodes CASNAGTQNTGELFF.

The V call is TRBV30, the J call TRBJ2-4; D gene ambiguous. This CDR3 is built from 13 residues. Germline CDR1 is GTSNPN and CDR2 is SVGIG (reference sequence). V lost 5 bases and J lost 0, with 8 bases in between. The CDR3 loop reads CAWGDKAKNIQYF. The CDR3 nucleotides are TGTGCCTGGGGTGACAAAGCCAAAAACATTCAGTACTTC. The full variable domain, with the rest looked up from reference TRBV30 and TRBJ2-4, is SQTIHQWPATLVQPVGSPLSLECTVEGTSNPNLYWYRQAAGRGLQLLFYSVGIGQISSEVPQNLSASRPQDRQFILSSKKLLLSDSGFYLCAWGDKAKNIQYFGAGTRLSVL.

This clonotype was picked up many times. CDR3 residues: CASTGTASGANVLTF. The CDR3 nucleotides are TGTGCCAGCACCGGGACAGCTTCTGGGGCCAACGTCCTGACTTTC. The J gene is TRBJ2-6, the V gene TRBV7-2; TRBD1 matches at 7 bases. CDR3 length: 15 residues. Germline-derived CDR1 and CDR2 are SGHTA and FQGNSA. J was trimmed by 1 base and V by 7 bases; bases with no gene match: 4. Full variable domain (outside the CDR3, taken from reference TRBV7-2 and TRBJ2-6): GAGVSQSPSNKVTEKGKDVELRCDPISGHTALYWYRQSLGQGLEFLIYFQGNSAPDKSGLPSDRFSAERTGGSVSTLTIQRTQQEDSAVYLCASTGTASGANVLTFGAGSRLTVL.

A few counts support this clonotype. The chain carries TRBV3-1 and TRBJ1-5, with no clear D. Germline V gives CDR1 LGHDT, CDR2 YNNKEL (reference sequence). V shed 0 bases and J shed 7 bases, with 4 bases lying between them. The CDR3 spans 12 residues. The CDR3: CASSQDSQPQHF. CDR3 nucleotide sequence: TGTGCCAGCAGCCAAGATTCCCAGCCCCAGCATTTT.

V is TRBV20-1 and J is TRBJ2-3; 9 nucleotides agree with TRBD2. The CDR3 is 15 amino acids. Germline V gene data show CDR1 as DFQATT and CDR2 as SNEGSKA (reference sequence). V lost 5 bases and J lost 2; bases outside the gene matches: 8. For the CDR3, the DNA is TGCAGTGCTGTAGCTAGACTAGCGGACACAGATACGCAGTATTTT. This sequence encodes CSAVARLADTDTQYF.

To note about this clonotype: The junction departs from the called germline gene at one end, perhaps through a read error. The V gene is TRBV5-1, the J gene TRBJ2-1; tentatively, D is TRBD1 or TRBD2 (5 bases each). CDR3 size: 14 residues. CDR1 is SGHRS, CDR2 YFSETQ, per germline. The CDR3 sequence: CANSTGAIDNEQFF. Written as DNA, the CDR3 is TGCGCCAACAGCACCGGGGCGATAGACAATGAGCAGTTCTTC.

Regarding this clonotype: A read error may produce the germline difference seen at one junction end. The V and J genes are TRBV12-3 or TRBV12-4 and TRBJ2-1; 7 bases agree with TRBD2. This CDR3 region has 18 residues. CDR3 sequence reads: CAGSPTTSWREHRYEQFF. The CDR3 DNA sequence: TGTGCCGGCAGTCCTACAACCTCTTGGCGGGAGCATAGGTATGAGCAGTTCTTC.

The sample holds a few counts of this clonotype. J is TRBJ2-7 and V is TRBV12-3 or TRBV12-4; 12 bases align to TRBD2. V lost 11 bases to trimming and J lost 3 bases; unmatched junction nucleotides: 17. This CDR3 region has 17 residues. This CDR3 is CAPPQRTSGTVYYEQYF. For the CDR3, the DNA is TGTGCCCCCCCCCAGAGGACTAGCGGGACCGTCTACTACGAGCAGTACTTC.

Comments on this clonotype: This could be a read error, since a much larger clone is one nucleotide away. The gene calls are TRBV20-1 and TRBJ2-1; 7 bases are a match to TRBD2. This CDR3 spans 15 amino acids. Germline V gene data show CDR1 as DFQATT and CDR2 as SNEGSKA (reference sequence). The DNA of the CDR3 is TGCAGTGCTCCAGAGCCCAGCGGGGATAACAATGGGCAGTTCTTC. Protein sequence: CSAPEPSGDNNGQFF.